Below, 30 T cell receptor beta chains from the same sample are listed, as sequenced in a study of T-cell reconstitution after alpha-beta-depleted transplantation in children. As it was prepared, the TCRbeta library received unique molecular identifiers. Via MiXCR, TCRdb re-called the PCR reads, giving one row per CDR3 protein. The sample records about 600,000 distinct CDR3 sequences, over 10% being singletons. The sample consisted of PBMCs, mostly from graft donor cells, taken 360 days after TCRalphabeta/CD19-depleted stem cell transplant. These receptors all stem from a male patient between 10 and 17 years old who had a stem cell transplant for acute myeloid leukemia, so the T cells may come from the graft donor.

This clonotype was counted only a few times. This sequence joins TRBV2 and TRBJ1-2; TRBD1 agrees at 8 bases. The CDR3 sequence is 15 residues long. V lost 7 bases to trimming and J lost 1 base; unmatched junction nucleotides: 8. CDR1 and CDR2 from the germline V gene are SNHLY and FYNNEI. CDR3 sequence: CASTTGQGFNYGYTF. CDR3 sequence (DNA): TGTGCCAGCACAACCGGACAGGGATTTAACTATGGCTACACCTTC.

The chain carries TRBV4-2 and TRBJ1-5, with no clear D. CDR3 length: 14 amino acids. Trimming stripped 5 bases from V and 5 bases from J, with 13 bases between. The V gene's germline CDR1 is LGHNA and CDR2 YNFKEQ. CDR3 nucleotides: TGTGCCAGCAGCAAGGAGGGTGGACATCAGCCCCAGCATTTT. Translating gives CASSKEGGHQPQHF.

This clonotype was counted between two and nine times. The chain links TRBV6-6 to TRBJ2-7; 8 bases match TRBD1. Germline assignment: CDR1 MNHNY and CDR2 SVGAGI (reference sequence). The CDR3 has 13 amino acids. The J segment lost 3 bases and the V segment lost 7 bases, leaving 5 bases of the junction unmatched. For the CDR3, the DNA is TGTGCCAGCACCGGACAGGGTAACTACGAGCAGTACTTC. This translates into CASTGQGNYEQYF.

This clonotype was found many times. The rearrangement links TRBV29-1 to TRBJ2-3; D call uncertain. The CDR3 is 12 amino acids. The V gene lost 6 bases and the J gene lost 4 bases, with 11 bases spanning the gap. Germline lookup yields CDR1 SQVTM and CDR2 ANQGSEA. The CDR3 protein is CSVGPRADTQYF. The CDR3 nucleotides read TGCAGCGTGGGCCCACGGGCAGATACGCAGTATTTT.

This clonotype was seen more than once but under ten times. The chain has TRBV6-2 or TRBV6-3 and TRBJ2-7; D gene unclear. CDR1 and CDR2 (germline): MNHEY, SVGEGT. With 2 bases removed from V and 5 bases from J, the gap between germline ends came to 7 bases. The CDR3 has 12 amino acids. CDR3 coding DNA: TGTGCCAGCAGTTACAGGATCCACGAGCAGTACTTC. Its translation is CASSYRIHEQYF.

This clonotype was counted only a few times. The chain couples TRBV29-1 to TRBJ1-3, with TRBD1 as a possible D gene (5 bases). Looked up from germline, CDR1 is SQVTM and CDR2 is ANQGSEA. V lost 3 bases and J 4 bases, leaving 7 bases between the germline ends. The CDR3 consists of 12 residues. The CDR3 reads CSVEPGGNTIYF. Here the CDR3 DNA reads TGCAGCGTTGAGCCAGGGGGAAACACCATATATTTT.

In regard to this clonotype: This may come from a read error, since a much larger clone is one base off. The chain uses TRBV7-9 and TRBJ2-1; TRBD2 is a possible D gene (6 bases). The CDR3 extends over 14 amino acids. Per germline, CDR1 SEHNR and CDR2 FQNEAQ (reference sequence). Trimming left V 5 bases short and J 8 bases short, with 16 bases between. In DNA form, the CDR3 reads TGTGCCAGCAGCCAATCGGGACTTATCGATGAGCAGTTCTTC. This codes for CASSQSGLIDEQFF.

This clonotype was detected ten times or more. The rearrangement links TRBV7-8 to TRBJ2-5; D ambiguous. CDR3 length: 13 amino acids. Trimming left V 1 base short and J 5 bases short, with 8 bases between. Germline CDR1 and CDR2: SGHVS and FQNEAQ. In nucleotides, the CDR3 is TGTGCCAGCAGCTTAGGCAGGATGGAGACCCAGTACTTC. It specifies CASSLGRMETQYF.

This clonotype was seen only a few times. The gene calls are TRBV20-1 and TRBJ1-1; no definite D call. V shed 5 bases and J shed 2 bases, with 9 bases lying between them. Germline V lookup: CDR1 DFQATT, CDR2 SNEGSKA (reference sequence). The CDR3 has 12 residues. The CDR3 spells CSAPQTNTEAFF. DNA of the CDR3: TGCAGTGCTCCTCAGACTAACACTGAAGCTTTCTTT.

This clonotype showed up many times. J is TRBJ1-1 and V is TRBV4-3; 9 nucleotides match TRBD1. The germline V gene encodes CDR1 LGHNA and CDR2 YSLEER. CDR3 length: 17 residues. V was clipped by 1 base and J by 4 bases; unmatched bases: 10. CDR3 sequence: CASSQALTRDRATEAFF. The CDR3 DNA sequence: TGCGCCAGCAGCCAAGCCCTTACCCGGGACAGGGCCACTGAAGCTTTCTTT.

This chain uses TRBV21-1 with TRBJ2-7; the table gives TRBD2 as D, unverified against the DNA. TRBV21-1 is labeled a pseudogene. The CDR3 is 18 amino acids. This CDR3 is CASSKLRDLGVRYYEQYF. CDR3 sequence (DNA): TGTGCCAGCAGCAAACTGCGGGACTTAGGCGTTAGGTACTACGAGCAGTACTTC.

Only a few counts were recorded for this clonotype. The V gene is TRBV5-1, the J gene TRBJ2-7; 8 bases map to TRBD2. This CDR3 is built from 16 residues. V shed 2 bases and J 0 bases; nucleotides not matched to a gene: 7. CDR1 SGHRS and CDR2 YFSETQ come from the germline V gene. CDR3 sequence: CASSFLRSGSSYEQYF. CDR3 sequence (DNA): TGCGCCAGCAGCTTTTTACGAAGCGGGAGCTCCTACGAGCAGTACTTC.

The chain links TRBV20-1 to TRBJ2-5, with a weak D call TRBD2 (7 bases). The CDR3 consists of 14 residues. In germline, CDR1 is DFQATT, CDR2 SNEGSKA (reference sequence). V shed 0 bases and J shed 5 bases, with 13 bases lying between them. CDR3 nucleotides: TGCAGTGCTAGAGATCCACAGGGAGGGGAGACCCAGTACTTC. As protein: CSARDPQGGETQYF.

The chain links TRBV6-1 to TRBJ1-4; D not certain. Between the trimmed V and J ends, which lost 6 bases and 5 bases, there was a span of 19 bases. The CDR3 runs 16 residues. Germline loops: CDR1 MNHNS, CDR2 SASEGT. This chain's CDR3 is CASSHRATLPNEKLFF. The DNA of the CDR3 is TGTGCCAGCAGCCACCGGGCGACACTACCCAATGAAAAACTGTTTTTT.

This chain links TRBV6-6 with TRBJ2-7, with 9 bases identical to TRBD1. Germline CDR1 reads MNHNY; CDR2 reads SVGAGI (reference sequence). CDR3 length equals 13 residues. Trimming took 9 bases from V and 4 from J; bases not matched to a gene: 7. Here the CDR3 reads CASTIGTGYEQYF. The CDR3 DNA sequence: TGTGCCAGTACGATCGGGACAGGGTACGAGCAGTACTTC.

In this sample, this clonotype turned up many times. V and J are TRBV9 and TRBJ2-7; the match to TRBD2 covers 7 bases. This CDR3 region has 14 residues. Losses at the gene ends were 3 bases for V and 0 bases for J; bases not matched to a gene: 3. Germline V gene sequence: CDR1 SGDLS, CDR2 YYNGEE. The CDR3: CASSDGGSSYEQYF. Here the CDR3 DNA reads TGTGCCAGCAGCGACGGGGGGTCCTCCTACGAGCAGTACTTC.

This chain links TRBV28 with TRBJ2-7; D gene uncertain. Per germline, CDR1 MDHEN and CDR2 SYDVKM. The CDR3 length is 12 residues. Between the trimmed V and J ends, which lost 6 bases and 2 bases, there was a span of 8 bases. CDR3 coding DNA: TGTGCCAGCAGCTACGATACCTACGAGCAGTACTTC. Translated, it gives CASSYDTYEQYF.

The chain links TRBV7-9 to TRBJ2-4; D is perhaps TRBD1 (6 bases). V dropped 5 bases and J dropped 2 bases, with 16 bases sitting between them. This CDR3 is 16 amino acids long. Germline V gives CDR1 SEHNR, CDR2 FQNEAQ (reference sequence). CDR3 sequence (DNA): TGTGCCAGCAGCCCCCCACACAGGGAGACCAAAAACATTCAGTACTTC. Translated, it gives CASSPPHRETKNIQYF.

The DNA for the CDR3 is TGTGCCAGCAGCCAAGCCGGGAGTTCTAGCACAGATACGCAGTATTTT. Translation gives CASSQAGSSSTDTQYF. The V and J genes are TRBV4-2 and TRBJ2-3; TRBD2 might be the D (6 bases). The V gene's germline CDR1 is LGHNA and CDR2 YNFKEQ. The CDR3 runs 16 residues. V was trimmed by 1 base and J by 0 bases, leaving 11 bases between them.

This clonotype was seen ten or more times. This sequence joins TRBV20-1 and TRBJ2-5; weak D call: TRBD1 (5 bases). The CDR3 runs to 15 residues. CDR1 and CDR2 from the germline V gene are DFQATT and SNEGSKA (reference sequence). V dropped 3 bases and J dropped 3 bases, with 17 bases sitting between them. DNA for the CDR3: TGCAGTGCTAGCCATGGGTTGGGGCTGAAAGAGACCCAGTACTTC. Translated: CSASHGLGLKETQYF.

This clonotype was counted only a few times. This chain links TRBV30 with TRBJ2-6, with D hard to call. CDR1 is GTSNPN, CDR2 SVGIG, per germline (reference sequence). Deletions cut 3 bases from V and 0 bases from J, with 12 bases between. The CDR3 is 16 amino acids. CDR3 protein: CAWRELFLSGANVLTF. Written as DNA, the CDR3 is TGTGCCTGGAGGGAACTTTTTCTCTCTGGGGCCAACGTCCTGACTTTC. Full variable domain (remainder filled in from reference TRBV30 and TRBJ2-6): SQTIHQWPATLVQPVGSPLSLECTVEGTSNPNLYWYRQAAGRGLQLLFYSVGIGQISSEVPQNLSASRPQDRQFILSSKKLLLSDSGFYLCAWRELFLSGANVLTFGAGSRLTVL.

This chain joins TRBV18 and TRBJ1-1, with D possibly being TRBD1 (5 bases). CDR3 length: 14 amino acids. Germline V lookup: CDR1 KGHSH, CDR2 LQKENI. V was clipped by 1 base and J by 4 bases, with 10 bases between them. CDR3 sequence: CASSPLTDITEAFF. The CDR3 DNA sequence: TGTGCCAGCTCACCACTCACGGACATCACTGAAGCTTTCTTT. The variable domain in full, with the rest retrieved from reference TRBV18 and TRBJ1-1, is NAGVMQNPRHLVRRRGQEARLRCSPMKGHSHVYWYRQLPEEGLKFMVYLQKENIIDESGMPKERFSAEFPKEGPSILRIQQVVRGDSAAYFCASSPLTDITEAFFGQGTRLTVV.

In this sample, this clonotype turned up a few times. The V and J genes are TRBV20-1 and TRBJ2-7, with a tentative D call TRBD2 (6 bases). CDR1 and CDR2 from the germline V gene are DFQATT and SNEGSKA (reference sequence). The CDR3 is made up of 14 amino acids. Trimming removed 5 bases from V and 0 bases from J, with 14 bases in between. CDR3 nucleotide sequence: TGCAGTGCTCCCGTAGGGCGGGACTCCTACGAGCAGTACTTC. Translation gives CSAPVGRDSYEQYF.

The sample holds a few counts of this clonotype. The chain carries TRBV10-3 and TRBJ2-7; 12 bases line up with TRBD2. CDR1 ENHRY and CDR2 SYGVKD come from the germline V gene. V lost 10 bases to trimming and J lost 3 bases; unmatched junction nucleotides: 4. There are 13 residues in the CDR3. The CDR3 DNA reads as TGTGCCACCCTAGCGGGAGGGGACTACGAGCAGTACTTC. Translation gives CATLAGGDYEQYF.

The table lists this clonotype with a few counts. J is TRBJ2-7 and V is TRBV29-1; possibly TRBD2 for D (5 bases). Germline-derived CDR1 and CDR2 are SQVTM and ANQGSEA. The CDR3 is 15 residues long. The V gene lost 4 bases and the J gene lost 4 bases, with 20 bases spanning the gap. The CDR3 spells CSVGEGHGLGYEQYF. CDR3 nucleotides: TGCAGCGTTGGAGAGGGTCACGGGCTGGGGTACGAGCAGTACTTC.

This clonotype appeared a few times. V is TRBV7-8 and J is TRBJ2-3, with D perhaps matching TRBD1 (5 bases). The CDR3 loop spans 13 amino acids. From germline, CDR1 is SGHVS and CDR2 FQNEAQ. V was pared by 5 bases and J by 11 bases, with 17 bases between. CDR3 sequence reads: CASSPGSRWGQYF. The CDR3 DNA sequence: TGTGCCAGCAGCCCAGGGTCGAGGTGGGGGCAGTATTTT. Full variable domain (remainder filled in from reference TRBV7-8 and TRBJ2-3): GAGVSQSPRYKVAKRGQDVALRCDPISGHVSLFWYQQALGQGPEFLTYFQNEAQLDKSGLPSDRFFAERPEGSVSTLKIQRTQQEDSAVYLCASSPGSRWGQYFGPGTRLTVL.

V and J are TRBV11-1 and TRBJ2-5; weak D call: TRBD2 (5 bases). The CDR3 length is 15 residues. V lost 4 bases and J lost 4, with 16 bases in between. Germline CDR1 reads SGHAT; CDR2 reads FQDESV (reference sequence). CDR3 DNA: TGTGCCAGCAGCTCTCCAGGACGCGGAGGAGAGACCCAGTACTTC. It translates to CASSSPGRGGETQYF.

This clonotype was found a few times. This chain joins TRBV29-1 and TRBJ2-1; 11 bases match TRBD2. The CDR3 runs 18 residues. Germline V gene lookup returns CDR1 SQVTM and CDR2 ANQGSEA. Trimming removed 7 bases from V and 0 bases from J; junction bases left unmatched: 14. The CDR3 is CSAPGGLAGGLSYNEQFF. CDR3 bases: TGCAGCGCCCCCGGAGGGCTAGCGGGAGGCCTCTCCTACAATGAGCAGTTCTTC.

This rearrangement joins TRBV20-1 to TRBJ2-3, with a weak D call TRBD1 (5 bases). With 3 bases removed from V and 4 bases from J, the gap between germline ends came to 11 bases. The CDR3 length is 13 residues. From germline, CDR1 is DFQATT and CDR2 SNEGSKA (reference sequence). CDR3 loop: CSARAGWADTQYF. In DNA form, the CDR3 reads TGCAGTGCTAGGGCAGGGTGGGCAGATACGCAGTATTTT.

There are many counts of this clonotype. The gene calls are TRBV25-1 and TRBJ2-7; TRBD2 matches 10 bases. Germline CDR1 MGHDK, CDR2 SYGVNS. This CDR3 has 14 amino acids. V lost 6 bases to trimming and J lost 5 bases; unmatched junction nucleotides: 7. CDR3: CASRTAGGPHEQYF. The CDR3 nucleotides are TGTGCCAGCAGAACAGCGGGAGGGCCCCACGAGCAGTACTTC.